This is a list of T cell receptor beta chains from one sample in a study of PD-1 blockade in classical Hodgkin lymphoma. Produced via immunoSEQ multiplex PCR; TCRdb's table is partial and in-frame only. This sample has fewer than 30,000 clones, with 83% found just once. Sample: peripheral blood mononuclear cells (PBMCs), taken before the second cycle of nivolumab. Source of these receptors: a human donor with classical Hodgkin lymphoma. The CDR3 runs from the conserved cysteine through the conserved F or W. The D gene is left open where the match is weak. Not all rows give a size; the values are once, few, many and, for expanded clones, a class.

D gene | J gene | clone size | V gene | CDR3 DNA | CDR3 protein
NA | TRBJ1-5 | NA | TRBV6-5 | TGTGCCAGCAGTGGGGACTTAAATCAGCCCCAGCATTTT | CASSGDLNQPQHF
NA | TRBJ1-1 | NA | TRBV11-3 | TGTGCCAGCAGCTTTAGACGGACTGAAGCTTTCTTT | CASSFRRTEAFF
TRBD2 | TRBJ2-1 | NA | TRBV4-3 | TGCGCCAGCAGCCAAGGGACTAGCGGGAGGATCTACAATGAGCAGTTCTTC | CASSQGTSGRIYNEQFF
NA | TRBJ2-1 | NA | TRBV7-9 | TGTGCCAGCAGTTCGGAGACGGTAAGCTCCTACAATGAGCAGTTCTTC | CASSSETVSSYNEQFF
NA | TRBJ1-1 | few | TRBV4-3 | TGCGCCAGCAGCCAAGAGGCAGGGAACACTGAAGCTTTCTTT | CASSQEAGNTEAFF
NA | TRBJ2-7 | NA | TRBV28 | TGTGCCAGCGCATTAGGGGGCTACGAGCAGTACTTC | CASALGGYEQYF
NA | TRBJ1-5 | few | TRBV5-1 | TGCGCCAGCAGCTTGGGCACCAATCAGCCCCAGCATTTT | CASSLGTNQPQHF
NA | TRBJ1-2 | NA | TRBV7-9 | TGTGCCAGCAGCTTAGCGGGCATACCCGGCGGCTACACCTTC | CASSLAGIPGGYTF
NA | TRBJ2-1 | few | TRBV11-3 | TGTGCCAGCAGCGAATCTCACGGCGTAGAGCAGTTCTTC | CASSESHGVEQFF
TRBD1 | TRBJ1-2 | few | TRBV19 | TGTGCCAGTAACGCCGTGACAGGGGCTGGTGGCTACACCTTC | CASNAVTGAGGYTF
NA | TRBJ2-7 | NA | TRBV19 | TGTGCCAGTAGTATCGGGTCCTATTACGAGCAGTACTTC | CASSIGSYYEQYF
TRBD2 | TRBJ2-2 | once | TRBV28 | TGTGCCAGCAGTGAAGCGGGATGGACCGGGGAGCTGTTTTTT | CASSEAGWTGELFF
TRBD2 | TRBJ2-1 | NA | TRBV19 | TGTGCCAGTAGTATCTCCTTTAGCGGGGACGGGTACAATGAGCAGTTCTTC | CASSISFSGDGYNEQFF
TRBD1 | TRBJ2-7 | NA | TRBV28 | TGTGCCAGCAGTTTGCGGACAGGGGGCTACGAGCAGTACTTC | CASSLRTGGYEQYF
NA | TRBJ2-5 | NA | TRBV11-2 | TGTGCCAGCAGCGGACTCGGGGGTAGAACGGAGACCCAGTACTTC | CASSGLGGRTETQYF
TRBD2 | TRBJ2-2 | NA | TRBV9 | TGTGCCAGCAGCAGCGGGAGTATGGCCGGGGAGCTGTTTTTT | CASSSGSMAGELFF
NA | TRBJ1-2 | NA | TRBV5-6 | TGTGCCAGCAGCTCCTTTTACTATGGCTACACCTTC | CASSSFYYGYTF
NA | TRBJ2-5 | NA | TRBV20-1 | TGCAGTGCTAGACTAGAGACCCAGTACTTC | CSARLETQYF
TRBD1 | TRBJ2-5 | NA | TRBV19 | TGTGCCAGTAGATTAACCCCGTCGGGACAGGGGGAGACCCAGTACTTC | CASRLTPSGQGETQYF
TRBD1 | TRBJ1-1 | NA | TRBV19 | TGTGCCAGTAGTTCCTGGACAGGGCCTGAAGCTTTCTTT | CASSSWTGPEAFF
NA | TRBJ1-1 | few | TRBV11-3 | TGTGCCAGCAGCCTAAAGACCGGCCGCGGCACTGAAGCTTTCTTT | CASSLKTGRGTEAFF
NA | TRBJ2-7 | NA | TRBV2 | TGTGCCAGCAGGTATTCGGCGGGTCTCTCCTACGAGCAGTACTTC | CASRYSAGLSYEQYF